Presented here are 6 T cell receptor beta chains from one specimen sequenced in a study of response to subunit inactivated influenza vaccine. TCRdb re-derived calls from the RT-PCR reads in MiXCR, one entry per CDR3 protein. The sample has about 650,000 distinct CDR3 sequences, approximately 14% seen once; the top ten hold 7.6%. This material consisted of PBMCs from blood, taken about 14 days before vaccination. These receptor sequences come from a man in his fifties who received an inactivated influenza vaccine.

The table lists this clonotype with a few counts. V is TRBV7-9 and J is TRBJ2-1; D not resolved. Trimming took 5 bases from V and 7 from J, leaving 15 bases between them. Germline V gene data show CDR1 as SEHNR and CDR2 as FQNEAQ (reference sequence). This CDR3 comprises 14 residues. CDR3 bases: TGTGCCAGCAGCATCTCCGACCTAGTGAATGAGCAGTTCTTC. Residues: CASSISDLVNEQFF.

V is TRBV7-8 and J is TRBJ2-5; 8 nucleotides align to TRBD1. This CDR3 contains 13 residues. CDR1 is SGHVS and CDR2 is FQNEAQ in the germline V gene. Trimming took 1 base from V and 7 from J; bases not matched to a gene: 2. The CDR3, as DNA: TGTGCCAGCAGCTTAGGGCAGGGGGCGACCCAGTACTTC. This gives the protein CASSLGQGATQYF.

This clonotype has just a few counts. The chain combines TRBV10-3 with TRBJ2-3; the match to TRBD1 covers 7 bases. V shed 7 bases and J 3 bases; nucleotides not matched to a gene: 7. CDR1 is ENHRY, CDR2 SYGVKD, per germline. The CDR3 sequence is 14 residues long. CDR3 loop: CAINPGQTTDTQYF. The CDR3 DNA reads TGTGCCATCAATCCGGGACAGACAACAGATACGCAGTATTTT.

V and J are TRBV12-1 and TRBJ2-3; TRBD1 reflects the table's D call only, with no check against the DNA. TRBV12-1 is termed a pseudogene. There are 16 residues in the CDR3. CDR3 sequence: CASSFERGMSTDTQYF. In DNA form, the CDR3 reads TGTGCCAGCAGCTTTGAGAGGGGGATGAGCACAGATACGCAGTATTTT.

CDR3 residues: CASSQRTGGTQYF. The CDR3 nucleotides read TGCGCCAGCAGCCAGCGAACAGGGGGGACCCAGTACTTC. This chain uses TRBV4-3 with TRBJ2-5, with TRBD1 identical over 8 bases. Germline lookup yields CDR1 LGHNA and CDR2 YSLEER. The CDR3 totals 13 residues. Trimming took 3 bases from V and 7 from J; bases not matched to a gene: 4.

This clonotype was detected only a few times. The V and J genes are TRBV27 and TRBJ2-7; tentatively, D is TRBD1 (6 bases). Germline V gives CDR1 MNHEY, CDR2 SMNVEV (reference sequence). The length of the CDR3 is 14 residues. Trimming left V 2 bases short and J 2 bases short, with 10 bases between. CDR3 coding DNA: TGTGCCAGCAGTTTACGCAGGGGCGCCTACGAGCAGTACTTC. Its protein is CASSLRRGAYEQYF.